This T cell receptor beta chain comes out of a study of T cell repertoires in cytomegalovirus infection. Across the study: Use of recently identified HLA-C-restricted and well-studied HLA-B-restricted CMV epitopes was part of the study. Through public TCR beta signatures, both CMV infection and matching HLA type were indicated.

TCRdb passed the reads through MiXCR, listing each CDR3 protein once. The profile shows tens of thousands of distinct CDR3 sequences, around 20% of them singletons. This clonotype was recorded a few times. The antigen is undetermined. The V gene's germline CDR1 is MNHEY and CDR2 SMNVEV (reference sequence). The ends lost 4 bases at V and 1 base at J; junction bases unmatched: 9. CDR3 length: 17 residues. Findings of the study overall: Frequencies of public TCR beta families were cumulated, and this identified carriers of CMV plus the relevant HLA. HLA-C-restricted, CMV-specific TCR beta clonotypes were dominant ex vivo.

The origin of this receptor is a human donor in good health (CMV status not recorded). Some clones in this sample may be carry-over from other donors' samples. The chain uses TRBV27 and TRBJ2-2, with 7 bases matching TRBD1. The material was CD8+ T cells from cultured PBMCs, obtained from culture after CMV antigen stimulation. CDR3 DNA sequence: TGTGCCAGCAGTTATGCGGCAGGGGGTTTGAACACCGGGGAGCTGTTTTTT. It yields the protein CASSYAAGGLNTGELFF.